These T cell receptor beta chains were read from a single sample in a study of blood T cell repertoires in COVID-19. The method was immunoSEQ multiplex PCR; TCRdb's version includes in-frame clones alone and lacks a portion of them. The data show some 98,000 clones, around 83% seen once. The specimen sequenced was peripheral blood. The receptor source for this set is a man in his 60s with acute or convalescent COVID-19. The CDR3 runs from the conserved cysteine through the conserved F or W. A D gene is named only where the DNA matches it firmly. Clone size is shown for a subset of rows, as once, few, many or a class of expanded clone.

TRBV3-1/TRBV3-2	.	TRBD2	TRBJ2-2	TGTGCCAGCAGCCCATTTAGCGGGGGGGCTAACGGGGAGCTGTTTTTT	CASSPFSGGANGELFF
TRBV7-2	.	.	TRBJ1-6	TGTGCCAGCAGCTTAGATCAGCCGGGATCTCGTTCACCCCTCCACTTT	CASSLDQPGSRSPLHF
TRBV5-1	few	TRBD2	TRBJ2-1	TGCGCCAGCAGCTTGCCCCTAGCGGGGGGGTATAATGAGCAGTTCTTC	CASSLPLAGGYNEQFF
TRBV14	once	.	TRBJ1-2	TGTGCCAGCAGCCAAACCCCAGGGGCGGGTGGCTACACCTTC	CASSQTPGAGGYTF
TRBV18	few	TRBD1	TRBJ2-5	TGTGCCAGCTCACCGCGCAACCGGGACAGGGGACAAGAGACCCAGTACTTC	CASSPRNRDRGQETQYF
TRBV2	once	TRBD2	TRBJ2-3	TGTGCCAGCAGTGGAGTTGAGCGGGGGAGCACAGATACGCAGTATTTT	CASSGVERGSTDTQYF
TRBV5-8	.	TRBD1	TRBJ1-5	TGTGCCAGCAGCACGGGGACAGGGGTCCAAAATCAGCCCCAGCATTTT	CASSTGTGVQNQPQHF
TRBV28	.	TRBD1	TRBJ1-1	TGTGCCAGCAGTTTCATATCGACAAGGGGGCTGAACACTGAAGCTTTCTTT	CASSFISTRGLNTEAFF
TRBV6-5	.	TRBD1	TRBJ1-1	TGTGCCAGCAGTGACTCGGGACAGGGTAGAACTGAAGCTTTCTTT	CASSDSGQGRTEAFF
TRBV6-4	.	TRBD2	TRBJ2-5	TGTGCCAGCAGTGACAAGCCCGGACTAGCGGGGGTTGGTCGGTACCAAGAGACCCAGTACTTC	CASSDKPGLAGVGRYQETQYF
TRBV6-1	.	.	TRBJ2-3	TGTGCCAGCAGTGAGATGACACGGAGGGATACGCAGTATTTT	CASSEMTRRDTQYF
TRBV2	.	.	TRBJ1-6	TGTGCCAGCACCCGAGTGGCGGATAATTCACCCCTCCACTTT	CASTRVADNSPLHF
TRBV5-1	.	.	TRBJ1-3	TGCGCCAGCAGCAAAGACAGGAGCTCTGGAAACACCATATATTTT	CASSKDRSSGNTIYF
TRBV7-3	once	TRBD1	TRBJ2-3	TGTGCCAGGGCGACAGGGGGCGATGGAGATACGCAGTATTTT	CARATGGDGDTQYF
TRBV7-9	.	TRBD2	TRBJ2-5	TGTGCCAGCAGCCGGGGGGTTAGTTTCCAAGAGACCCAGTACTTC	CASSRGVSFQETQYF
TRBV21-1	.	.	TRBJ2-3	TGTGCCAGCAGCTACAGACGGGGGGCCGTCACAGATACGCAGTATTTT	CASSYRRGAVTDTQYF
TRBV2	.	TRBD1	TRBJ1-1	TGTGCCAGCAAGGGGACAGGGGGGCGAAACACTGAAGCTTTCTTT	CASKGTGGRNTEAFF
TRBV5-1	.	TRBD1	TRBJ1-2	TGCGCCAGCAGCTCTGGACAGGGGGATGGCTACACCTTC	CASSSGQGDGYTF
TRBV5-1	once	.	TRBJ2-3	TGCGCCAGCAGCTTGACTACCTCCGGGACGCAGTATTTT	CASSLTTSGTQYF
TRBV19	.	.	TRBJ1-1	TGTGCCAGTAGCCTTCGTGGGGGACGGGCAGGGGTTACTGAAGCTTTCTTT	CASSLRGGRAGVTEAFF
TRBV6-5	.	TRBD1	TRBJ1-3	TGTGCCAGCAGCGCGACAGGGTTGGGTGGAAACACCATATATTTT	CASSATGLGGNTIYF
TRBV10-3	.	.	TRBJ1-6	TGTGCCATCAGTGGGGGGCAGGGGAATAATTCACCCCTCCACTTT	CAISGGQGNNSPLHF
TRBV14	.	.	TRBJ1-6	TGTGCCAGCAGCCAAGATTTCAGTTCACCCCTCCACTTT	CASSQDFSSPLHF
TRBV7-2	few	.	TRBJ1-1	TGTGCCAGCAGACACGGGGGGGCCGGTGAAGCTTTCTTT	CASRHGGAGEAFF
TRBV4-1	.	.	TRBJ1-1	TGCGCCAGCAGCCAAGATTTCCCGGGAGCGGGGAACACTGAAGCTTTCTTT	CASSQDFPGAGNTEAFF